Below are 14 T cell receptor beta chains sequenced from a single sample in a study of blood T cell repertoires in COVID-19. Profiling relied on immunoSEQ multiplex PCR, and the TCRdb table lists in-frame clones only, not all of them. This table has about 89,000 clones, around 88% appearing once. Sequences were obtained from peripheral blood. Receptors originate from a man aged 55-75 years with acute or convalescent COVID-19.

The chain combines TRBV18 with TRBJ1-1; D ambiguous. The CDR3 runs 17 residues. V shed 3 bases and J shed 0 bases, with 17 bases lying between them. Germline-derived CDR1 and CDR2 are KGHSH and LQKENI. The CDR3 region is CASSPMGAYSMNTEAFF. The CDR3 DNA is TGTGCCAGCTCACCGATGGGAGCCTACTCCATGAACACTGAAGCTTTCTTT.

The chain is built from TRBV18 and TRBJ2-1; D possibly corresponds to TRBD1 (8 bases). The germline V gene has CDR1 KGHSH and CDR2 LQKENI. The CDR3 is made up of 16 amino acids. Trimming removed 1 base from V and 9 bases from J, with 19 bases in between. CDR3 nucleotides: TGTGCCAGCTCACCACTATCCGGGACAGGCGGGGGTGAGCAGTTCTTC. Protein sequence: CASSPLSGTGGGEQFF.

The chain recombines TRBV6-6 with TRBJ2-7; 8 positions agree with TRBD1. Germline values: CDR1 MNHNY, CDR2 SVGAGI (reference sequence). Unmatched junction bases numbered 4, after V lost 6 bases and J lost 0 bases. This CDR3 spans 14 amino acids. The CDR3 spells CASSRDRSSYEQYF. The CDR3 coding sequence is TGTGCCAGCAGCCGGGACAGGAGCTCCTACGAGCAGTACTTC.

This clone was seen ten or more times. Other DNA sequences from this sample encode an identical CDR3 as well. This chain links TRBV4-1 with TRBJ1-3, with D possibly matching TRBD1 (6 bases). Germline assignment: CDR1 MGHRA and CDR2 YSYEKL. The CDR3 contains 16 residues. V was pared by 0 bases and J by 4 bases, with 13 bases between. The CDR3 spells CASSQDRDTGGNTIYF. CDR3 nucleotide sequence: TGCGCCAGCAGCCAAGATCGGGATACAGGGGGAAACACCATATATTTT.

The V call is TRBV11-2, the J call TRBJ2-1, with 7 bases aligning to TRBD1. Looked up from germline, CDR1 is SGHAT and CDR2 is FQNNGV. This CDR3 is 16 amino acids long. After removal of 10 bases from V and 2 bases from J, the junction contained 14 bases not matched to a gene. The CDR3 reads CAIRTGAVSTYNEQFF. The CDR3 coding sequence is TGTGCCATACGAACAGGGGCGGTATCTACCTACAATGAGCAGTTCTTC.

The genes are TRBV7-8 and TRBJ1-5; TRBD1 is a possible D gene (6 bases). V was clipped by 4 bases and J by 3 bases, with 13 bases between them. CDR3 length: 15 residues. Germline CDR1 reads SGHVS; CDR2 reads FQNEAQ. CDR3 loop: CASSSFQGINQPQHF. The CDR3 region has the DNA TGTGCCAGCAGCTCTTTCCAGGGGATCAATCAGCCCCAGCATTTT.

The rearrangement links TRBV5-1 to TRBJ2-2; 7 bases line up with TRBD2. With 0 bases clipped from V and 4 bases from J, the junction kept 12 bases outside the gene matches. The CDR3 sequence is 18 residues long. The germline CDR1 and CDR2 sequences are SGHRS and YFSETQ. CDR3 loop: CASSLAQGGLGSTGELFF. The CDR3, as DNA: TGCGCCAGCAGCTTGGCCCAGGGCGGACTAGGTTCCACCGGGGAGCTGTTTTTT.

V usage is TRBV5-1 and J usage is TRBJ1-2; no definite D call. Germline values: CDR1 SGHRS, CDR2 YFSETQ. V was shortened by 0 bases and J by 6 bases, with 9 bases between the two germline ends. CDR3 length equals 13 residues. CDR3 nucleotide sequence: TGCGCCAGCAGCTTGGGCCCAGGAAATGGCTACACCTTC. This sequence encodes CASSLGPGNGYTF. Using reference TRBV5-1 and TRBJ1-2 for the parts outside the CDR3, the full variable domain is KAGVTQTPRYLIKTRGQQVTLSCSPISGHRSVSWYQQTPGQGLQFLFEYFSETQRNKGNFPGRFSGRQFSNSRSEMNVSTLELGDSALYLCASSLGPGNGYTFGSGTRLTVV.

V gene TRBV5-5 combines with J gene TRBJ2-4, with D perhaps matching TRBD1 (5 bases). Germline CDR1 and CDR2: SGHKS and YYEKEE (reference sequence). The CDR3 is 18 residues long. The germline V and J ends were trimmed by 0 bases and 1 base, with 17 bases remaining between them. CDR3 loop: CASSLEGWGLDAKNIQYF. The DNA for the CDR3 is TGTGCCAGCAGCTTGGAGGGGTGGGGCCTAGACGCCAAAAACATTCAGTACTTC.

In this sample, this clone turned up once. The rearrangement joins TRBV19 to TRBJ1-2, with 9 positions matching TRBD1. This CDR3 is 16 amino acids long. Trimming at V came to 8 bases and at J to 3 bases, leaving 13 bases not matched to a gene. From germline, CDR1 is LNHDA and CDR2 SQIVND (reference sequence). CDR3 bases: TGTGCCAGTCACCCGACTTACAGGGGGCAGGACTATGGCTACACCTTC. It encodes CASHPTYRGQDYGYTF.

J is TRBJ2-3 and V is TRBV6-6, with D possibly being TRBD1 (6 bases). This CDR3 has 16 residues. V was shortened by 6 bases and J by 2 bases, with 18 bases between the two germline ends. Germline V gene sequence: CDR1 MNHNY, CDR2 SVGAGI (reference sequence). CDR3 bases: TGTGCCAGCAGGCTCAAGGGACACCGGTCCACAGATACGCAGTATTTT. Its protein product is CASRLKGHRSTDTQYF.

This clone came up once. The chain couples TRBV6-6 to TRBJ2-2; TRBD1 aligns across 7 bases. Germline CDR1 is MNHNY and CDR2 is SVGAGI (reference sequence). This CDR3 is 15 amino acids long. The V segment lost 6 bases and the J segment 7 bases; nucleotides outside the gene matches: 11. This chain's CDR3 is CASSTSDRAVGELFF. The CDR3 bases are TGTGCCAGCAGCACTTCCGACAGGGCGGTCGGGGAGCTGTTTTTT.

The J gene is TRBJ1-5, the V gene TRBV15, with 7 positions matching TRBD1. The length of the CDR3 is 14 residues. Germline lookup yields CDR1 LNHNV and CDR2 YYDKDF (reference sequence). J was trimmed by 7 bases and V by 0 bases; bases with no gene match: 3. The CDR3, as DNA: TGTGCCACCAGCAGAGATTCAGGGGGGCAGCCCCAGCATTTT. Its protein is CATSRDSGGQPQHF.

The V and J genes are TRBV6-5 and TRBJ1-6; D is undetermined. V was cut by 6 bases and J by 2 bases, with 11 bases left in between. Germline loops: CDR1 MNHEY, CDR2 SVGAGI. The CDR3 length is 15 residues. Here the CDR3 reads CASSLQSPYNSPLHF. DNA for the CDR3: TGTGCCAGCAGCCTACAGAGTCCCTATAATTCACCCCTCCACTTT.